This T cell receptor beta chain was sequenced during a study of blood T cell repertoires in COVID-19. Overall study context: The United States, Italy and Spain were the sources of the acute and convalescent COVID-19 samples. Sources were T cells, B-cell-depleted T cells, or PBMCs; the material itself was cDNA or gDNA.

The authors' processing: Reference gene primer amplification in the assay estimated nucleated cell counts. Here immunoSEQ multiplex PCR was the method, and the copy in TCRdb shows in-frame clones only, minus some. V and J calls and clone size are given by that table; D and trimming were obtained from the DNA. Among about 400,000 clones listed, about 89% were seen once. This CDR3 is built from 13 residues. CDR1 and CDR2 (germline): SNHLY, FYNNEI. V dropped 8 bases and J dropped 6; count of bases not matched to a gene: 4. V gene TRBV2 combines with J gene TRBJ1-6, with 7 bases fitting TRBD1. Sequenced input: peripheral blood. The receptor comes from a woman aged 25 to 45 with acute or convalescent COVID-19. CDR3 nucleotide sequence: TGTGCCAGCGGTCCAGGGGGTAATTCACCCCTCCACTTT. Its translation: CASGPGGNSPLHF.